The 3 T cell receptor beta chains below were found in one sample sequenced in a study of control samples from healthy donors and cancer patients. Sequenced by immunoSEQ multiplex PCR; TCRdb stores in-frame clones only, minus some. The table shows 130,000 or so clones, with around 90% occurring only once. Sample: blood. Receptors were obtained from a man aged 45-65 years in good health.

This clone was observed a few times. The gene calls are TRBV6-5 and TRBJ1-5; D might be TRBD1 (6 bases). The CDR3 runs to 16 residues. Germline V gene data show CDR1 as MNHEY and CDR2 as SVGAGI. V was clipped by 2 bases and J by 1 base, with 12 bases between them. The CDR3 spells CASSYDGGRSNQPQHF. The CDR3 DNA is TGTGCCAGCAGTTACGACGGGGGCAGGAGCAATCAGCCCCAGCATTTT.

The CDR3 sequence is CASSLTTQGPYTYEQYF. CDR3 bases: TGTGCCAGCAGCTTAACTACACAGGGTCCCTACACCTACGAGCAGTACTTC. The chain recombines TRBV7-6 with TRBJ2-7, with D possibly matching TRBD1 (6 bases). CDR3 length: 17 residues. With 2 bases removed from V and 2 bases from J, the gap between germline ends came to 19 bases. Germline CDR1 SGHVS, CDR2 FNYEAQ.

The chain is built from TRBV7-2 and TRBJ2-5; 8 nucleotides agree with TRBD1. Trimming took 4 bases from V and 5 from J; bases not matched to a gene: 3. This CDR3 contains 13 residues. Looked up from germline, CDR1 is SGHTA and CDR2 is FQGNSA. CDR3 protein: CASSSTGVETQYF. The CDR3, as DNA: TGTGCCAGCAGCTCGACAGGGGTCGAGACCCAGTACTTC.